What follows is one T cell receptor (beta chain) and its context. This sample was included in a study of blood T cell repertoires in COVID-19. Overall study: T cells, B-cell-depleted T cells, or PBMCs supplied cDNA or gDNA.

V lost 0 bases and J 7 bases, leaving 17 bases between the germline ends. This CDR3 comprises 16 residues. CDR1 and CDR2 from the germline V gene are SGHRS and YFSETQ. TCRdb's table, derived via immunoSEQ multiplex PCR, lists solely in-frame clones and lacks some. This table has a few hundred thousand clones, more than 75% appearing once. Sequenced material: peripheral blood. The chain combines TRBV5-1 with TRBJ2-1; D may be TRBD2 (7 bases). This TCR derives from a man aged 55 to 70 with acute or convalescent COVID-19. CDR3 protein: CASSLEWGGTQNEQFF. CDR3 sequence (DNA): TGCGCCAGCAGCTTGGAGTGGGGGGGCACACAGAATGAGCAGTTCTTC.